The 15 T cell receptor beta chains below come from one sample, sequenced in a study of beta chain features in type 1 diabetes. Isolated RNA was reverse transcribed in full, so expressed TCRB transcripts were sequenced. Using immunoSEQ multiplex PCR, the repertoire was profiled, and TCRdb retains in-frame clones only, with some absent. Of some 500,000 clones listed, over 10% are singletons. Sequencing was done on a sample of naive CD4+ T cells from blood. The receptors originated from a woman between 18 and 30 years old in good health.

The chain uses TRBV4-2 and TRBJ1-2, with a possible D match to TRBD1 (6 bases). The CDR3 consists of 14 residues. The ends were cut back, 3 bases at V and 5 bases at J, with 13 bases in the middle. Germline V lookup: CDR1 LGHNA, CDR2 YNFKEQ. The CDR3 DNA reads TGTGCCAGCAGCCAGAAAGGGGGATGGTATGGCTACACCTTC. Translation gives CASSQKGGWYGYTF.

This clone came up many times. The CDR3 protein is CAIRLQSSYEQYF. As DNA, the CDR3 is TGTGCCATCCGTCTTCAGAGCTCCTACGAGCAGTACTTC. The rearrangement uses TRBV10-3 and TRBJ2-7, with no clear D. V gave up 8 bases and J gave up 0 bases, with 11 bases separating them. Germline loops: CDR1 ENHRY, CDR2 SYGVKD. The CDR3 is made up of 13 amino acids.

This clone was counted at least ten times. The rearrangement joins TRBV14 to TRBJ2-4; D gene unclear. Germline V gene sequence: CDR1 SGHDN, CDR2 FVKESK. The V end lost 1 base, the J end lost 12 bases, and 7 bases lay between the germline ends. The CDR3 covers 11 residues. The CDR3 DNA is TGTGCCAGCAGCCAAGGTCGCACTCAGTACTTC. Amino acids: CASSQGRTQYF.

Only a few counts were recorded for this clone. The CDR3 is CASSRGTGGNNEQFF. The CDR3 nucleotides read TGCGCCAGCAGCCGCGGGACAGGGGGTAACAATGAGCAGTTCTTC. The chain employs TRBV4-1 and TRBJ2-1; TRBD1 matches 11 bases. This CDR3 has 15 amino acids. Germline V CDR1 and CDR2: MGHRA, YSYEKL. J was trimmed by 5 bases and V by 4 bases; bases with no gene match: 4.

This clone was detected only a few times. V gene TRBV30 combines with J gene TRBJ2-5, with D unclear. Germline values: CDR1 GTSNPN, CDR2 SVGIG (reference sequence). V lost 2 bases and J lost 4, with 14 bases in between. CDR3 length equals 14 residues. The CDR3 spells CAWSRNPRRETQYF. CDR3 nucleotides: TGTGCCTGGAGTCGGAATCCACGACGAGAGACCCAGTACTTC.

This chain connects TRBV7-8 to TRBJ2-7; TRBD2 agrees at 11 bases. Germline V lookup: CDR1 SGHVS, CDR2 FQNEAQ. This CDR3 has 15 residues. Losses at the gene ends were 5 bases for V and 3 bases for J; bases not matched to a gene: 6. As DNA, the CDR3 is TGTGCCAGCAGCCCTTCCCTAGCGGGGGGCTACGAGCAGTACTTC. This encodes CASSPSLAGGYEQYF.

The sample holds a few counts of this clone. The chain joins TRBV19 to TRBJ2-1, with D possibly matching TRBD2 (5 bases). The CDR3 has 13 amino acids. In germline, CDR1 is LNHDA, CDR2 SQIVND (reference sequence). Trimming pared 7 bases from V and 0 bases from J, leaving 7 bases between. The CDR3 is CASKEVSYNEQFF. In nucleotides, the CDR3 is TGTGCCAGTAAGGAGGTCTCCTACAATGAGCAGTTCTTC. Variable domain in full (rest from reference TRBV19 and TRBJ2-1): DGGITQSPKYLFRKEGQNVTLSCEQNLNHDAMYWYRQDPGQGLRLIYYSQIVNDFQKGDIAEGYSVSREKKESFPLTVTSAQKNPTAFYLCASKEVSYNEQFFGPGTRLTVL.

The chain links TRBV5-6 to TRBJ2-6, with 8 positions matching TRBD1. Germline CDR1 SGHDT, CDR2 YYEEEE. J lost 0 bases, V lost 3 bases, and 8 bases had no gene match. The CDR3 length is 18 residues. The CDR3 DNA is TGTGCCAGCAGCTACCTCGGACAGGGCATCTCTGGGGCCAACGTCCTGACTTTC. Protein product: CASSYLGQGISGANVLTF.

The CDR3 region is CASAPGLAGGRDTQYF. For the CDR3, the DNA is TGCGCCAGCGCCCCGGGACTAGCGGGAGGACGGGATACGCAGTATTTT. The rearrangement joins TRBV5-1 to TRBJ2-3, with 15 nucleotides matching TRBD2. After removal of 7 bases from V and 6 bases from J, the junction contained 9 bases not matched to a gene. CDR1 is SGHRS and CDR2 is YFSETQ in the germline V gene. The CDR3 contains 16 residues.

This clone appeared many times. The chain joins TRBV30 to TRBJ2-5; 10 bases agree with TRBD2. The CDR3 consists of 12 residues. V was pared by 4 bases and J by 5 bases, with 1 base of the junction left unmatched. Per germline, CDR1 GTSNPN and CDR2 SVGIG (reference sequence). The CDR3 loop is CAWTSGSETQYF. As DNA, the CDR3 is TGTGCCTGGACTAGCGGGAGCGAGACCCAGTACTTC.

This clone was detected only a few times. This chain connects TRBV7-2 to TRBJ2-5; 9 bases match TRBD2. Germline loops: CDR1 SGHTA, CDR2 FQGNSA. CDR3 length equals 16 residues. After removal of 6 bases from V and 4 bases from J, the junction contained 12 bases not matched to a gene. The CDR3 DNA sequence: TGTGCCAGCAGTCTTCGCCCTAGCGGGAACGGAGAGACCCAGTACTTC. Protein sequence: CASSLRPSGNGETQYF.

A few counts support this clone. The genes are TRBV7-2 and TRBJ2-7; 9 positions agree with TRBD1. This CDR3 region has 12 residues. Unmatched junction bases numbered 2, after V lost 5 bases and J lost 6 bases. Germline CDR1 reads SGHTA; CDR2 reads FQGNSA. CDR3 residues: CASSPDRGEQYV. In DNA, the CDR3 is TGTGCCAGCAGCCCGGACAGGGGCGAGCAGTACGTC.

As DNA, the CDR3 is TGTGCCACCAGCCTACAGGGGGCGAAAATCGAGCAGTACTTC. This translates into CATSLQGAKIEQYF. The chain employs TRBV15 and TRBJ2-7; 9 bases align to TRBD1. CDR3 length: 14 amino acids. The ends lost 5 bases at V and 6 bases at J; junction bases unmatched: 8. CDR1 is LNHNV and CDR2 is YYDKDF in the germline V gene (reference sequence). Complete variable domain (other parts from reference TRBV15 and TRBJ2-7): DAMVIQNPRYQVTQFGKPVTLSCSQTLNHNVMYWYQQKSSQAPKLLFHYYDKDFNNEADTPDNFQSRRPNTSFCFLDIRSPGLGDTAMYLCATSLQGAKIEQYFGPGTRLTVT.

This clone has only a few counts. The chain couples TRBV5-4 to TRBJ1-2, with 10 bases identical to TRBD1. CDR3 size: 15 residues. V lost 4 bases and J lost 7; bases outside the gene matches: 10. CDR1 and CDR2 (germline): SGHNT, YYREEE (reference sequence). CDR3 amino acids: CASSPRTGGRFGYTF. The CDR3 region has the DNA TGTGCCAGCAGCCCCCGGACAGGGGGTAGATTTGGCTACACCTTC.

This clone has only a few counts. The chain couples TRBV21-1 to TRBJ2-7; the D call in the table, TRBD1, was not verified against the DNA. TRBV21-1 is marked as a pseudogene. The CDR3 loop spans 12 amino acids. CDR3 in DNA: TGTGCCAGCAGCCGACCGACCTGGGGGCAGTACGTC. This translates into CASSRPTWGQYV.